These T cell receptor beta chains were read from a single sample in a study of CD8 T cells in Susac syndrome. TCRdb called the immunoSEQ multiplex PCR reads again in MiXCR, with one record for every CDR3 protein. The table records about 83,000 distinct CDR3 sequences, approximately 96% of them present only once. Sequencing input: CD8+ T cells from PBMCs. The receptors derive from a human donor with Susac syndrome. Both conserved end residues are part of each CDR3. The D gene is left open where the match is weak. Size is stated for part of the rows, as once, few or many counts, or as a class when the clone is expanded.

d_call	clone_size	v_call	j_call	cdr3_aa	cdr3_nt
-	-	TRBV9	TRBJ2-2	CASSDSRELFF	TGTGCCAGCAGCGACAGTAGGGAGCTGTTTTTT
TRBD2	-	TRBV5-6	TRBJ2-7	CASAGTTSYEQYF	TGTGCCAGCGCCGGGACTACGAGCTACGAGCAGTACTTC
TRBD2	-	TRBV19	TRBJ2-1	CASSMAQREREGPYNEQFF	TGTGCCAGTAGTATGGCCCAAAGAGAGCGGGAGGGCCCGTACAATGAGCAGTTCTTC
-	-	TRBV4-3	TRBJ2-4	CASSQDGDRGAKNIQYF	TGCGCCAGCAGCCAAGATGGGGATAGGGGAGCCAAAAACATTCAGTACTTC
-	-	TRBV10-3	TRBJ1-6	CAISYRILGSPLHF	TGTGCCATCAGCTACAGGATCTTAGGCTCACCCCTCCACTTT
-	-	TRBV5-6	TRBJ2-7	CASSLAGRVVEQYF	TGTGCCAGCAGCTTGGCCGGCAGGGTCGTCGAGCAGTACTTC
TRBD2	-	TRBV20-1	TRBJ2-1	CSAGTSGRAIYNEQFF	TGCAGTGCTGGGACTAGCGGGAGGGCCATTTACAATGAGCAGTTCTTC
-	once	TRBV7-9	TRBJ2-7	CASSPVGSSYEQYF	TGTGCCAGCAGCCCGGTTGGCAGCTCCTACGAGCAGTACTTC
-	-	TRBV11-2	TRBJ1-1	CASSLVGAEAFF	TGTGCCAGCAGCTTAGTTGGGGCTGAAGCTTTCTTT
-	-	TRBV11-2	TRBJ1-2	CASSLDRSLTFYGYTF	TGTGCCAGCAGCTTAGATCGGTCGCTCACATTCTACGGCTACACCTTC
-	-	TRBV24-1	TRBJ1-5	CATSGTNQPQHF	TGTGCCACCAGTGGGACTAATCAGCCCCAGCATTTT
-	-	TRBV6-2/TRBV6-3	TRBJ2-2	CAGRSLLHRELFF	TGTGCCGGGAGGTCGTTGTTGCACCGGGAGCTGTTTTTT
TRBD2	-	TRBV2	TRBJ2-1	CASSEAGLAGDNEQFF	TGTGCCAGCAGTGAAGCGGGGCTAGCGGGGGACAATGAGCAGTTCTTC
TRBD1	-	TRBV29-1	TRBJ1-1	CSADREETEAFF	TGCAGCGCTGACAGGGAGGAAACTGAAGCTTTCTTT
-	-	TRBV6-2/TRBV6-3	TRBJ1-1	CASTVARTNTEAFF	TGTGCCAGCACAGTGGCTCGCACAAACACTGAAGCTTTCTTT
-	-	TRBV4-3	TRBJ2-2	CASSQVTGTGELFF	TGCGCCAGCAGCCAGGTGACTGGCACCGGGGAGCTGTTTTTT
-	-	TRBV20-1	TRBJ1-5	CSARDRLRGSGNQPQHF	TGCAGTGCTAGAGATCGTTTGAGGGGGTCCGGGAATCAGCCCCAGCATTTT
-	-	TRBV6-5	TRBJ2-5	CASSYTVWGEQETQYF	TGTGCCAGCAGTTATACGGTGTGGGGCGAACAGGAGACCCAGTACTTC
-	-	TRBV30	TRBJ2-2	CAWRRLAGELFF	TGTGCCTGGAGACGCCTAGCCGGGGAGCTGTTTTTT
TRBD2	-	TRBV29-1	TRBJ2-3	CSVSELAGGPGDTQYF	TGCAGCGTTTCCGAACTAGCGGGAGGGCCAGGCGATACGCAGTATTTT
-	-	TRBV11-2	TRBJ2-5	CASRAIRGVRKETQYF	TGTGCCAGCAGGGCCATACGGGGCGTTAGAAAAGAGACCCAGTACTTC
-	-	TRBV3-1	TRBJ1-5	CASSQEFTGPNQPQHF	TGTGCCAGCAGCCAAGAATTCACAGGCCCCAATCAGCCCCAGCATTTT
-	-	TRBV9	TRBJ2-3	CASSRQGTDTQYF	TGTGCCAGCAGTCGACAGGGCACAGATACGCAGTATTTT
TRBD2	-	TRBV7-9	TRBJ2-7	CASSLTSGRTYEQYF	TGTGCCAGCAGCTTGACTAGCGGGAGAACCTACGAGCAGTACTTC
TRBD2	-	TRBV19	TRBJ2-1	CASSLTSVHEQFF	TGTGCCAGTAGTTTAACTAGCGTACATGAGCAGTTCTTC
-	-	TRBV27	TRBJ2-3	CASSLYSTGTDTQYF	TGTGCCAGCAGTTTATACTCTACGGGCACAGATACGCAGTATTTT
TRBD1	-	TRBV20-1	TRBJ1-2	CSASPGTGIPYYGYTF	TGCAGTGCTAGCCCTGGGACAGGGATCCCCTACTATGGCTACACCTTC
TRBD1	-	TRBV20-1	TRBJ2-1	CSARDQVTGMSNEQFF	TGCAGTGCTAGAGATCAGGTGACAGGGATGTCAAATGAGCAGTTCTTC
TRBD1	-	TRBV29-1	TRBJ1-2	CSVNRDSSYGYTF	TGCAGCGTCAACCGGGACAGCTCATATGGCTACACCTTC
-	-	TRBV6-6	TRBJ2-1	CASSYSQQGGYNEQFF	TGTGCCAGCAGTTACTCACAACAGGGGGGGTACAATGAGCAGTTCTTC
-	few	TRBV5-1	TRBJ2-5	CASSSGTHQETQYF	TGCGCCAGCAGCTCCGGGACACACCAAGAGACCCAGTACTTC
-	-	TRBV29-1	TRBJ1-2	CSVVEFQGIYGYTF	TGCAGCGTTGTAGAGTTTCAGGGGATCTATGGCTACACCTTC
-	-	TRBV5-1	TRBJ1-2	CASSLEPVRYGYTF	TGCGCCAGCAGCTTGGAACCAGTACGCTATGGCTACACCTTC
-	-	TRBV6-2/TRBV6-3	TRBJ1-5	CASSYANQPQHF	TGTGCCAGCAGTTACGCAAATCAGCCCCAGCATTTT
TRBD2	-	TRBV27	TRBJ2-3	CASTQAGGPTDTQYF	TGTGCCAGCACCCAAGCGGGAGGGCCGACAGATACGCAGTATTTT
-	-	TRBV4-2	TRBJ2-1	CASSQEDSSYNEQFF	TGTGCCAGCAGCCAAGAGGACAGCTCCTACAATGAGCAGTTCTTC
TRBD1	-	TRBV13	TRBJ2-6	CASSFGQGFSGANVLTF	TGTGCCAGCAGCTTCGGACAGGGCTTCTCTGGGGCCAACGTCCTGACTTTC
TRBD1	-	TRBV20-1	TRBJ2-7	CSSQGVSYEQYF	TGCAGCTCCCAGGGGGTCTCCTACGAGCAGTACTTC
-	-	TRBV29-1	TRBJ2-7	CSSGRGNEQYF	TGCAGTTCTGGTAGAGGGAACGAGCAGTACTTC
TRBD1	-	TRBV4-2	TRBJ1-2	CASSQENAGGYLYGYTF	TGTGCCAGCAGCCAAGAAAACGCAGGGGGCTATCTATACGGCTACACCTTC
-	-	TRBV20-1	TRBJ2-7	CSALRSGYTYEQYF	TGCAGTGCCCTAAGAAGCGGGTACACCTACGAGCAGTACTTC
-	-	TRBV12-3/TRBV12-4	TRBJ1-5	CASSPPGSTTAQHF	TGTGCCAGCAGCCCACCGGGCTCCACCACAGCCCAGCATTTT
TRBD2	once	TRBV9	TRBJ2-3	CASSARLAGGITDTQYF	TGTGCCAGCAGCGCCCGACTAGCGGGGGGGATCACAGATACGCAGTATTTT